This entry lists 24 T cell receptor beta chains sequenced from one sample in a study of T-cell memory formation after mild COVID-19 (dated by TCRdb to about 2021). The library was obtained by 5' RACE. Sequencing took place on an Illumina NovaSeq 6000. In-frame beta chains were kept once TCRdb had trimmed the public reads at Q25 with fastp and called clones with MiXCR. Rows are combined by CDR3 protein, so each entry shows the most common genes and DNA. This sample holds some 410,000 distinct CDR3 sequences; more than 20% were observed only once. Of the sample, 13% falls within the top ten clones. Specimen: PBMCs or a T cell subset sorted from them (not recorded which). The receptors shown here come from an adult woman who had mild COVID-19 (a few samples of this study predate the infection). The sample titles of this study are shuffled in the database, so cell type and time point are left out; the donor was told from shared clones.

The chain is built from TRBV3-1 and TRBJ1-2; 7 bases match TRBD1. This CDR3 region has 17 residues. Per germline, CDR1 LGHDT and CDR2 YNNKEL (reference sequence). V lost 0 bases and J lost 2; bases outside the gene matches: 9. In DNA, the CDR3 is TGTGCCAGCAGCCAAGACCGAGGGGGCAGGGCGAACTATGGCTACACCTTC. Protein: CASSQDRGGRANYGYTF. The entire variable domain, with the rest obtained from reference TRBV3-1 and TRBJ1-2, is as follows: DTAVSQTPKYLVTQMGNDKSIKCEQNLGHDTMYWYKQDSKKFLKIMFSYNNKELIINETVPNRFSPKSPDKAHLNLHINSLELGDSAVYFCASSQDRGGRANYGYTFGSGTRLTVV.

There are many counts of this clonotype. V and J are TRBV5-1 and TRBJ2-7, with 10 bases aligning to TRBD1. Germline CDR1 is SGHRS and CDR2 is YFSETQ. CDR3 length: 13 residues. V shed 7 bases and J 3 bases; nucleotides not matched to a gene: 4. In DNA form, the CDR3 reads TGCGCCAGCCGGGGGACAGGGGACTACGAGCAGTACTTC. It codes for CASRGTGDYEQYF.

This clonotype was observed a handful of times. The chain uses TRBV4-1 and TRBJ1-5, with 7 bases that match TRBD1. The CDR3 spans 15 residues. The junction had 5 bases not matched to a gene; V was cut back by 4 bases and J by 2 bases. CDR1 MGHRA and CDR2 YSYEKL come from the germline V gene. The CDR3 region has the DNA TGCGCCAGCAGCCTCGGGACAGTGGGCAATCAGCCCCAGCATTTT. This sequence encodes CASSLGTVGNQPQHF.

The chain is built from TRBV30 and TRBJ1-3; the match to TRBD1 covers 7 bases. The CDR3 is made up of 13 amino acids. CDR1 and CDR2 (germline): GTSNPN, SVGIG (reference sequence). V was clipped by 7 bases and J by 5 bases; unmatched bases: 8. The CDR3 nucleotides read TGTGCCTATGACAGGGAGCGAAGAAACACCATATATTTT. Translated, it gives CAYDRERRNTIYF. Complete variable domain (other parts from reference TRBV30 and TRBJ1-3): SQTIHQWPATLVQPVGSPLSLECTVEGTSNPNLYWYRQAAGRGLQLLFYSVGIGQISSEVPQNLSASRPQDRQFILSSKKLLLSDSGFYLCAYDRERRNTIYFGEGSWLTVV.

CDR3: CASSVGAGQNTDTQYF. CDR3 in DNA: TGTGCCAGCAGCGTAGGGGCAGGCCAAAACACAGATACGCAGTATTTT. This chain joins TRBV9 and TRBJ2-3; D is undetermined. The length of the CDR3 is 16 residues. The V end was cut by 0 bases, the J end by 2 bases, with 13 bases between. Germline assignment: CDR1 SGDLS and CDR2 YYNGEE.

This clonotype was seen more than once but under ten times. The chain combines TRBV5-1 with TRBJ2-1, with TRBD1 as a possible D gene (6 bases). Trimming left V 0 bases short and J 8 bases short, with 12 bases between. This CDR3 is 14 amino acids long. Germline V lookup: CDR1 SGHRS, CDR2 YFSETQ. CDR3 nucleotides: TGCGCCAGCAGCTTGGGGGGGCTAGTGGATGAGCAGTTCTTC. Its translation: CASSLGGLVDEQFF. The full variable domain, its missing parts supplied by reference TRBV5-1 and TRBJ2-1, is KAGVTQTPRYLIKTRGQQVTLSCSPISGHRSVSWYQQTPGQGLQFLFEYFSETQRNKGNFPGRFSGRQFSNSRSEMNVSTLELGDSALYLCASSLGGLVDEQFFGPGTRLTVL.

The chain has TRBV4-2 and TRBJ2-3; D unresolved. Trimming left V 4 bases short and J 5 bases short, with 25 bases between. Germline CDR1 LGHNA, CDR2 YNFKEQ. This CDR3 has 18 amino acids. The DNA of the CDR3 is TGTGCCAGCAGCCGGTCAGCTTCCCGATCCCTCCCCGGAGATACGCAGTATTTT. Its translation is CASSRSASRSLPGDTQYF.

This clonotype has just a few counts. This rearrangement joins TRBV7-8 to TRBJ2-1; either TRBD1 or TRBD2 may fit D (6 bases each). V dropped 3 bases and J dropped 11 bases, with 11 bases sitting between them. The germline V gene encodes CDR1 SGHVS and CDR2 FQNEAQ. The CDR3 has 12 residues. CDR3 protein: CASSLRGEQQFF. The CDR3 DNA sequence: TGTGCCAGCAGCTTGAGGGGGGAGCAGCAGTTCTTC.

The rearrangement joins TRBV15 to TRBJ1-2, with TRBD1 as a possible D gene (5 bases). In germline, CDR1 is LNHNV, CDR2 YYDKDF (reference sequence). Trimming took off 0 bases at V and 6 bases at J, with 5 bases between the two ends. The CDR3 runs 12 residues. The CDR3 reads CATSRDRDGYTF. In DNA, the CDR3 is TGTGCCACCAGCAGAGACAGGGATGGCTACACCTTC.

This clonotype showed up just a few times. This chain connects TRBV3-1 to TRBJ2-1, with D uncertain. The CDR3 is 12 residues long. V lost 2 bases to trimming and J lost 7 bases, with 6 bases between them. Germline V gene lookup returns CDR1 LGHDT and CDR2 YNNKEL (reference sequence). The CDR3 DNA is TGTGCCAGCAGCCAAATCGGGAATGAGCAGTTCTTC. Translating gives CASSQIGNEQFF.

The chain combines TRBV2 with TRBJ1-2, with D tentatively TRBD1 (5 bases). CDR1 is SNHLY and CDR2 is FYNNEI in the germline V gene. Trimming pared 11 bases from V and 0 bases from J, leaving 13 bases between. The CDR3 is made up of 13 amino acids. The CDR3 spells CAQGSRANYGYTF. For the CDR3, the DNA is TGTGCCCAGGGATCGCGTGCTAACTATGGCTACACCTTC.

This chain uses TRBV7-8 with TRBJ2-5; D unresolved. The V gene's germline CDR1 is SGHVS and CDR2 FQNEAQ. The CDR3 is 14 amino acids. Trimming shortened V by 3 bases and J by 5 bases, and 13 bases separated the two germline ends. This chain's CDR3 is CASSLPAGRETQYF. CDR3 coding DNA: TGTGCCAGCAGCTTGCCGGCCGGTCGGGAGACCCAGTACTTC. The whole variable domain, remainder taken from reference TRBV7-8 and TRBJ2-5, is GAGVSQSPRYKVAKRGQDVALRCDPISGHVSLFWYQQALGQGPEFLTYFQNEAQLDKSGLPSDRFFAERPEGSVSTLKIQRTQQEDSAVYLCASSLPAGRETQYFGPGTRLLVL.

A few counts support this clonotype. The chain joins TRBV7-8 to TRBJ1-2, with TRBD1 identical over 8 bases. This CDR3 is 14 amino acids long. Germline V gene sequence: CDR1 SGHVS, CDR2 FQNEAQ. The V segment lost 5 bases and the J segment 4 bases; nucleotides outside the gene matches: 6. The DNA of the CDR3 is TGTGCCAGCAGCCGCCGGGACAGGAGCTATGGCTACACCTTC. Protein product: CASSRRDRSYGYTF. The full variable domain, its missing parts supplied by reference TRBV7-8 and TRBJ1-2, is GAGVSQSPRYKVAKRGQDVALRCDPISGHVSLFWYQQALGQGPEFLTYFQNEAQLDKSGLPSDRFFAERPEGSVSTLKIQRTQQEDSAVYLCASSRRDRSYGYTFGSGTRLTVV.

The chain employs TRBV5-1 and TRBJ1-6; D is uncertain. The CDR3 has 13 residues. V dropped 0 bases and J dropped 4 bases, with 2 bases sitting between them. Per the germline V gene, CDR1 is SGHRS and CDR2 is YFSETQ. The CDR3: CASSLEYNSPLHF. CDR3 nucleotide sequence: TGCGCCAGCAGCTTGGAGTATAATTCACCCCTCCACTTT.

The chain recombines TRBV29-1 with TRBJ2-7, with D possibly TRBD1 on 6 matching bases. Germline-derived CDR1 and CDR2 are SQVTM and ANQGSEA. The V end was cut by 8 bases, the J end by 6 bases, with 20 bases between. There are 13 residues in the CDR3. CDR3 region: CSSRDTTTLEQYF. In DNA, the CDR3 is TGCAGCTCACGGGACACGACTACCCTCGAGCAGTACTTC.

The chain's CDR3 is CASSYSYEGSGANVLTF. CDR3 coding DNA: TGTGCCAGCAGTTACTCGTACGAGGGGAGCGGGGCCAACGTCCTGACTTTC. The J gene is TRBJ2-6, the V gene TRBV6-5; D is possibly TRBD1 or TRBD2 (5 bases each). The CDR3 extends over 17 amino acids. Germline V gene lookup returns CDR1 MNHEY and CDR2 SVGAGI. V gave up 0 bases and J gave up 4 bases, with 13 bases separating them.

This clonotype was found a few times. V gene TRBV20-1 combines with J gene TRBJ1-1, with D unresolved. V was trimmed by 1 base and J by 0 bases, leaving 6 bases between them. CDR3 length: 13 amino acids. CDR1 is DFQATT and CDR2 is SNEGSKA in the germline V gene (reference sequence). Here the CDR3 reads CSARGRLNTEAFF. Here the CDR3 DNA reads TGCAGTGCTAGAGGTCGGTTGAACACTGAAGCTTTCTTT.

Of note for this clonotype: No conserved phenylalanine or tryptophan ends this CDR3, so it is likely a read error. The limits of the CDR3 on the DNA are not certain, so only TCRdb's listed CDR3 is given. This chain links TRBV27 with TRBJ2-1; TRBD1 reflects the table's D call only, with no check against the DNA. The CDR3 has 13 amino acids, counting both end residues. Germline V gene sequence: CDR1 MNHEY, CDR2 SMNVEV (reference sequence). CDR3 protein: CASGRAGLNEQFL.

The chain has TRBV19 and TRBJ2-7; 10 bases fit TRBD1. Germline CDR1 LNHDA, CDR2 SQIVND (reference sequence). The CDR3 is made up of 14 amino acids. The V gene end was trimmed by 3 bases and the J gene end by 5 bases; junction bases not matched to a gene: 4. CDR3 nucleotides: TGTGCCAGTAGTATCGGACAGGGGGTCCACGAGCAGTACTTC. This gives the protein CASSIGQGVHEQYF.

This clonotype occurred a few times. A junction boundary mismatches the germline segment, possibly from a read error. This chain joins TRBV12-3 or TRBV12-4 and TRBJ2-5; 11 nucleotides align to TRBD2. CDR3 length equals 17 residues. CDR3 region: CASSTPRVAGGQEAQYF. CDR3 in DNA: TGTGCCAGCAGTACCCCCAGGGTAGCGGGGGGGCAAGAGGCCCAGTACTTC.

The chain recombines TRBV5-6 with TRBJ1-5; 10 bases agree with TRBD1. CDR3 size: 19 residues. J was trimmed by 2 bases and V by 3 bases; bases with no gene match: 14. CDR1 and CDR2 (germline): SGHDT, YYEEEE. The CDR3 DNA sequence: TGTGCCAGCAGCTCCTGGGTCGGTAGGGGACAGGGGCGCAATCAGCCCCAGCATTTT. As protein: CASSSWVGRGQGRNQPQHF. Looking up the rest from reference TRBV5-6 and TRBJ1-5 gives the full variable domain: DAGVTQSPTHLIKTRGQQVTLRCSPKSGHDTVSWYQQALGQGPQFIFQYYEEEERQRGNFPDRFSGHQFPNYSSELNVNALLLGDSALYLCASSSWVGRGQGRNQPQHFGDGTRLSIL.

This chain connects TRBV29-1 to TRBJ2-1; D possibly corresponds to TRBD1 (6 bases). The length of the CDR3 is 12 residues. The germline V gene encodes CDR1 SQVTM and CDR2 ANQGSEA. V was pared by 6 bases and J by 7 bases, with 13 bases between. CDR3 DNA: TGCAGCGTCCTAGGGGGTTTGAATGAGCAGTTCTTC. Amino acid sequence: CSVLGGLNEQFF.

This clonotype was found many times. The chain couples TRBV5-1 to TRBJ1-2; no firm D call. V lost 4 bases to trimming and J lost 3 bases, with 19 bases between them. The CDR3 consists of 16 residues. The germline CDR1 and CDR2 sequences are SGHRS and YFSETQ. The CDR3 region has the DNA TGCGCCAGCAGCCAAAGGGAGAACTCGGGAGACTATGGCTACACCTTC. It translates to CASSQRENSGDYGYTF. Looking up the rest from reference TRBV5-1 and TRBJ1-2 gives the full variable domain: KAGVTQTPRYLIKTRGQQVTLSCSPISGHRSVSWYQQTPGQGLQFLFEYFSETQRNKGNFPGRFSGRQFSNSRSEMNVSTLELGDSALYLCASSQRENSGDYGYTFGSGTRLTVV.

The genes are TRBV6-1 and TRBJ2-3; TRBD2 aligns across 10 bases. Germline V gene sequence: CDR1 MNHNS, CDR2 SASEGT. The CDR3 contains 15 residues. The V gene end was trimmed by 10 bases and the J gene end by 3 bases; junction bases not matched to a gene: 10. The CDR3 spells CATSSSGRRTDTQYF. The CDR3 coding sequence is TGTGCCACCTCTTCTAGCGGGAGAAGGACAGATACGCAGTATTTT.